The clone carrying this T cell receptor beta chain was picked up many times. The antigen remains undetermined. Unique molecular identifiers were present in the TCR beta cDNA libraries. Via MiXCR, TCRdb re-called the PCR reads, giving one row per CDR3 protein. Here the sample spans approximately 180,000 distinct CDR3 sequences, approximately 30% being singletons. This entry comes from a study of post-analysis software for immune sequencing data. Turning to the study itself: Patients with relapsing-remitting, secondary progressive and progressive-relapsing multiple sclerosis courses were all represented.

In germline, CDR1 is MGHRA, CDR2 YSYEKL. V trimming: 5 bases; J trimming: 9 bases; junction bases outside the gene matches: 13. The length of the CDR3 is 15 residues. Study-level points and caveats: The study found TRBV5-6, TRBV5-1 and TRBV20-1 among roughly 5 TRBV segments more frequent in patients than controls. Relative to controls, patients with multiple sclerosis showed significantly lower normalized Chao1 diversity. Strong co-clustering by F measure was evident for samples that had been prepared in the same batch.

The TCR comes from a girl aged 5-17 years with multiple sclerosis. The gene calls are TRBV4-1 and TRBJ2-3; 8 bases line up with TRBD2. The sample consisted of blood. The CDR3 DNA reads TGCGCCAGCAGCTCACCGGGACTAGTAGTCCCAACGCAGTATTTT. It specifies CASSSPGLVVPTQYF.